Here is one TCR beta chain with its context. In the study's own analysis: Reference gene primer amplification yielded estimated nucleated cell counts. Using immunoSEQ multiplex PCR, the repertoire was profiled, and TCRdb retains in-frame clones only, with some absent. V and J calls and clone size follow that table, whereas D and trimming were derived from the DNA. This sample has 150,000 to 200,000 clones; 70% to 90% occur once, and the top ten carry more than 3%. The data were obtained in a study of blood T cell repertoires in COVID-19. About the study: COVID-19 samples, acute and convalescent, were from the United States, Italy and Spain. The analysed material was cDNA or gDNA that came from T cells, B-cell-depleted T cells, or PBMCs.

This receptor was taken from a man in his sixties with acute or convalescent COVID-19. Sequencing was carried out using peripheral blood.

As DNA, the CDR3 is TGTGCCACTGGACAGTCCTACGAGCAGTACTTC. Protein sequence: CATGQSYEQYF. The V and J genes are TRBV6-5 and TRBJ2-7; maybe TRBD1 (6 bases). This CDR3 comprises 11 residues. CDR1 is MNHEY, CDR2 SVGAGI, per germline. The germline V and J ends were trimmed by 10 bases and 1 base, with 8 bases remaining between them.